One and the same sample provided the 18 T cell receptor beta chains below, sequenced in a study of control samples from healthy donors and cancer patients. TCRdb's table, derived via immunoSEQ multiplex PCR, lists solely in-frame clones and lacks some. Of some 65,000 clones listed, about 80% are singletons. Sequenced: PBMCs. The origin of the receptors is a woman aged 50 to 60 with lung cancer.

V gene TRBV19 combines with J gene TRBJ2-7; TRBD2 matches at 13 bases. Germline CDR1 LNHDA, CDR2 SQIVND (reference sequence). This CDR3 is 15 amino acids long. The V and J ends lost 4 bases and 2 bases, in that order; junction bases with no gene match: 2. The CDR3 bases are TGTGCCAGTAGTAAGGGACTAGCGGGGCCCTACGAGCAGTACTTC. This translates into CASSKGLAGPYEQYF. Drawing the rest from reference TRBV19 and TRBJ2-7, the complete variable domain is DGGITQSPKYLFRKEGQNVTLSCEQNLNHDAMYWYRQDPGQGLRLIYYSQIVNDFQKGDIAEGYSVSREKKESFPLTVTSAQKNPTAFYLCASSKGLAGPYEQYFGPGTRLTVT.

The V and J genes are TRBV7-3 and TRBJ2-6; maybe TRBD1 (6 bases). The CDR3 has 16 amino acids. From germline, CDR1 is SGHTA and CDR2 FQGTGA. V lost 5 bases, J lost 2 bases, and 13 bases lay in between. The CDR3 reads CASSPDRGTGANVLTF. CDR3 in DNA: TGTGCCAGCAGCCCTGATAGGGGGACTGGGGCCAACGTCCTGACTTTC.

The CDR3 spells CASSQGTGANTEAFF. CDR3 nucleotides: TGTGCCAGCAGCCAGGGGACAGGGGCGAACACTGAAGCTTTCTTT. The V gene is TRBV14, the J gene TRBJ1-1; 10 bases agree with TRBD1. J gave up 1 base and V 3 bases, and 2 bases lay outside the gene matches. Looked up from germline, CDR1 is SGHDN and CDR2 is FVKESK. The CDR3 covers 15 residues.

The V call is TRBV14, the J call TRBJ1-1; TRBD1 might be the D (6 bases). V gave up 0 bases and J gave up 2 bases, with 13 bases separating them. The length of the CDR3 is 16 residues. The germline V gene encodes CDR1 SGHDN and CDR2 FVKESK. DNA for the CDR3: TGTGCCAGCAGCCAAGATATCGCAGGGGCTAACACTGAAGCTTTCTTT. It encodes CASSQDIAGANTEAFF.

This clone was recorded only once. The chain is built from TRBV7-2 and TRBJ1-1; D is possibly TRBD1 (5 bases). Germline V gene lookup returns CDR1 SGHTA and CDR2 FQGNSA. This CDR3 has 16 amino acids. Deletions cut 2 bases from V and 7 bases from J, with 20 bases between. The CDR3 here is CASSLSLMGESDEAFF. CDR3 DNA sequence: TGTGCCAGCAGCTTAAGTCTTATGGGGGAAAGTGATGAAGCTTTCTTT.

J is TRBJ1-1 and V is TRBV30; D gene unclear. V gave up 0 bases and J gave up 0 bases, with 5 bases separating them. This CDR3 has 13 residues. Germline loops: CDR1 GTSNPN, CDR2 SVGIG (reference sequence). Written as DNA, the CDR3 is TGTGCCTGGAGTGTTGGGTTGAACACTGAAGCTTTCTTT. Its protein product is CAWSVGLNTEAFF.

The J gene is TRBJ1-4, the V gene TRBV5-1; TRBD1 aligns across 11 bases. The CDR3 covers 14 residues. Unmatched junction bases numbered 5, after V lost 7 bases and J lost 6 bases. The germline V gene has CDR1 SGHRS and CDR2 YFSETQ. This CDR3 is CASGQGALDEKLFF. CDR3 nucleotide sequence: TGCGCCAGCGGACAGGGGGCATTGGATGAAAAACTGTTTTTT.

The chain carries TRBV19 and TRBJ2-4, with 9 bases identical to TRBD1. The CDR3 runs 16 residues. The germline gives CDR1 LNHDA, CDR2 SQIVND (reference sequence). Trimming cost V 4 bases and J 4 bases; bases outside gene matches: 8. DNA for the CDR3: TGTGCCAGTAGTACTGAGCTACAGGGGGCAAAAAACATTCAGTACTTC. It is translated as CASSTELQGAKNIQYF.

The V and J genes are TRBV19 and TRBJ2-3; no clear D. V was pared by 8 bases and J by 5 bases, with 14 bases between. Germline CDR1 LNHDA, CDR2 SQIVND (reference sequence). The CDR3 contains 13 residues. CDR3 residues: CASGVSPGDTQYF. In nucleotides, the CDR3 is TGTGCCAGTGGCGTCAGTCCAGGAGATACGCAGTATTTT.

This clone was observed a few times. V gene TRBV6-5 combines with J gene TRBJ2-2, with D unresolved. The CDR3 spans 15 residues. V gave up 0 bases and J gave up 1 base, with 6 bases separating them. Germline CDR1 reads MNHEY; CDR2 reads SVGAGI. CDR3 sequence (DNA): TGTGCCAGCAGTTACTCGATGGGGAACACCGGGGAGCTGTTTTTT. As protein: CASSYSMGNTGELFF.

The genes are TRBV30 and TRBJ1-1; D remains unclear. V was cut by 4 bases and J by 1 base, with 10 bases left in between. Germline CDR1 and CDR2: GTSNPN and SVGIG (reference sequence). The length of the CDR3 is 13 residues. CDR3 nucleotide sequence: TGTGCCTGGACAGCCACTCGGAACACTGAAGCTTTCTTT. Residues: CAWTATRNTEAFF.

The V call is TRBV15, the J call TRBJ2-1; the D gene is possibly TRBD1 (5 bases). This CDR3 spans 15 amino acids. CDR1 is LNHNV, CDR2 YYDKDF, per germline (reference sequence). Trimming stripped 5 bases from V and 5 bases from J, with 16 bases between. CDR3 bases: TGTGCCACCAGCGGACGCACAGGCTACGACAATGAGCAGTTCTTC. As protein: CATSGRTGYDNEQFF.

V is TRBV5-8 and J is TRBJ2-2, with TRBD2 as a possible D gene (5 bases). The CDR3 length is 16 residues. Trimming removed 3 bases at V and 5 bases at J, with 17 bases between. Germline V gives CDR1 SGHTS, CDR2 YDEGEE. For the CDR3, the DNA is TGTGCCAGCAGCTCGTCTGTCTCCCCGGGAACCGGGGAGCTGTTTTTT. It codes for CASSSSVSPGTGELFF.

The chain employs TRBV2 and TRBJ2-3; D remains unclear. This CDR3 comprises 12 residues. The ends were cut back, 5 bases at V and 1 base at J, with 4 bases in the middle. CDR1 and CDR2 (germline): SNHLY, FYNNEI. CDR3 DNA sequence: TGTGCCAGCAGTACCCGCACAGATACGCAGTATTTT. Its translation: CASSTRTDTQYF.

The chain is built from TRBV7-9 and TRBJ1-1; D is ambiguous. V lost 2 bases to trimming and J lost 4 bases, with 8 bases between them. The germline gives CDR1 SEHNR, CDR2 FQNEAQ (reference sequence). The CDR3 is made up of 13 amino acids. CDR3 in amino acids: CASSLSLSTEAFF. As DNA, the CDR3 is TGTGCCAGCAGCTTATCTCTGAGCACTGAAGCTTTCTTT.

This chain connects TRBV4-1 to TRBJ1-5; D possibly corresponds to TRBD1 (6 bases). This CDR3 has 15 residues. V was trimmed by 3 bases and J by 3 bases, leaving 12 bases between them. CDR1 and CDR2 from the germline V gene are MGHRA and YSYEKL. CDR3 residues: CASSQIQGYNQPQHF. CDR3 bases: TGCGCCAGCAGCCAGATACAGGGTTACAATCAGCCCCAGCATTTT.

The chain uses TRBV13 and TRBJ2-1; no firm D call. This CDR3 contains 11 residues. The ends were cut back, 1 base at V and 10 bases at J, with 5 bases in the middle. CDR1 is PRHDT and CDR2 is FYEKMQ in the germline V gene (reference sequence). CDR3 DNA sequence: TGTGCCAGCAGCTTAGCACAGGAGCAGTTCTTC. Protein sequence: CASSLAQEQFF.

The chain links TRBV6-2 or TRBV6-3 to TRBJ1-1, with 7 bases lining up with TRBD1. CDR3 length: 15 residues. Germline lookup yields CDR1 MNHEY and CDR2 SVGEGT. V was pared by 0 bases and J by 4 bases, with 5 bases of the junction left unmatched. For the CDR3, the DNA is TGTGCCAGCAGTTACTCCCCAGGGGGATTCACTGAAGCTTTCTTT. It encodes CASSYSPGGFTEAFF.